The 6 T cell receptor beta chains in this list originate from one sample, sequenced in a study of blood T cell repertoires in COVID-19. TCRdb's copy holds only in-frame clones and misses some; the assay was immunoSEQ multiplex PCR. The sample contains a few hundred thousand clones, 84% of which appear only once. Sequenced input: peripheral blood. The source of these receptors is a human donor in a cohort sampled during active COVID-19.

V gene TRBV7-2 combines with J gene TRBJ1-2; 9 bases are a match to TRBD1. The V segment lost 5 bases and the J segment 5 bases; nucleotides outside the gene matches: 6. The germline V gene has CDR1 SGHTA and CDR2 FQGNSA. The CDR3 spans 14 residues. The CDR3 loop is CASSDTGGVYGYTF. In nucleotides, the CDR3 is TGTGCCAGCAGCGACACAGGGGGCGTTTATGGCTACACCTTC.

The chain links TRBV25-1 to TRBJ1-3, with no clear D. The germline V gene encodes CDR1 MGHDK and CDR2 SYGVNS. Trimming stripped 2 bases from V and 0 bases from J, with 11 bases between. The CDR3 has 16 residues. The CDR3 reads CASSEAGLFSGNTIYF. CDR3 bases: TGTGCCAGCAGTGAAGCCGGACTGTTCTCTGGAAACACCATATATTTT.

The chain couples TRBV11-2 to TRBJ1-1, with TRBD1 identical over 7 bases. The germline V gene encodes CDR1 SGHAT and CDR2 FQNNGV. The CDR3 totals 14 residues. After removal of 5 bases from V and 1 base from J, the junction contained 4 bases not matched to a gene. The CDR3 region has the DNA TGTGCCAGCAGCACCCGGACAGGGAACACTGAAGCTTTCTTT. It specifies CASSTRTGNTEAFF.

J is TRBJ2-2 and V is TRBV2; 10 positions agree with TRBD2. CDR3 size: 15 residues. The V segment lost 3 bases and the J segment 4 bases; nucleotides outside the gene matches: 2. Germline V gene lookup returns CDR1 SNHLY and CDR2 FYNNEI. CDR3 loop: CASSEVAGGTGELFF. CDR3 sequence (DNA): TGTGCCAGCAGTGAGGTAGCGGGGGGCACCGGGGAGCTGTTTTTT.

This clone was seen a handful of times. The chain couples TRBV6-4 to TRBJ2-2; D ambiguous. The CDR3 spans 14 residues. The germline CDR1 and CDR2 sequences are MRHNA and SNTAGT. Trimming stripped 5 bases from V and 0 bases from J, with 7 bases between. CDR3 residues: CASSLGSNTGELFF. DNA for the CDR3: TGTGCCAGCAGTCTAGGATCGAACACCGGGGAGCTGTTTTTT.

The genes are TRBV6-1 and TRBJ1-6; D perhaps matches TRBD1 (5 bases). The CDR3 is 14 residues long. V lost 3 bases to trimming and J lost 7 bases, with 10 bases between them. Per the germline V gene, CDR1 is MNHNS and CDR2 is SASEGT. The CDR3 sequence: CASSDRQTNSPLHF. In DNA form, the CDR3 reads TGTGCCAGCAGTGACCGACAGACGAATTCACCCCTCCACTTT.